The sequence of this TCR beta chain was determined in a study of early T cells in non-severe SARS-CoV-2 infection. This clonotype appeared many times. TCRdb fed the 5' RACE reads into MiXCR, producing one record per CDR3 protein. The table lists around 81,000 distinct CDR3 sequences, around 14% of them singletons. CDR1 MGHRA and CDR2 YSYEKL come from the germline V gene. The CDR3 has 15 amino acids. V was shortened by 0 bases and J by 4 bases, with 7 bases between the two germline ends. This TCR derives from an adult who was a healthcare worker with PCR-confirmed SARS-CoV-2 infection or an uninfected control (not recorded which). This sequence joins TRBV4-1 and TRBJ2-6; the D call may be TRBD1 or TRBD2 (5 bases each). Input material: whole blood. The CDR3 region has the DNA TGCGCCAGCAGCCAAGACGGGGCCGGGGCCAACGTCCTGACTTTC. Its protein is CASSQDGAGANVLTF.